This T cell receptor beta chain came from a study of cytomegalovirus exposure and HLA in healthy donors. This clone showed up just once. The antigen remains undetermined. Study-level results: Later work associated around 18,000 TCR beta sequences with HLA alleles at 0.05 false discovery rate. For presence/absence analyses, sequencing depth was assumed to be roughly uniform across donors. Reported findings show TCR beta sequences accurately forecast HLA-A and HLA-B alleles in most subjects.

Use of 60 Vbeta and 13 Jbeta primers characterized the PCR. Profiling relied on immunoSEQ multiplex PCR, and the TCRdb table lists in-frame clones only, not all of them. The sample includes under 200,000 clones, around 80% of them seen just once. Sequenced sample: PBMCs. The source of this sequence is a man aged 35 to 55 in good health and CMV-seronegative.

CDR3 bases: TGTGCCAGCAGCCTTATGACTAGCGGGGCCCTGTACTACGAGCAGTACTTC. It is translated as CASSLMTSGALYYEQYF. The V call is TRBV7-3, the J call TRBJ2-7; 11 bases fit TRBD2. The CDR3 is 17 residues long. In germline, CDR1 is SGHTA, CDR2 FQGTGA. V gave up 5 bases and J gave up 3 bases; unmatched junction bases: 12.